The clone carrying this T cell receptor (beta chain) is deemed medium-sized. Antigen: not known. The authors amplified TCR beta CDR3 from genomic DNA using two-round multiplex PCR. Primers targeting each individual TRBV and TRBJ gene were applied in first-round PCR. From the multiplex PCR reads, TCRdb called clonotypes with MiXCR, one entry per CDR3 protein. The sample yields roughly 26,000 distinct CDR3 sequences, roughly 30% seen once. This record belongs to a study of prognosis after radiotherapy for stage I lung cancer. At the level of the study: For radiotherapy, patients got SBRT split into 3 to 5 fractions, giving a biologically effective dose of at least 100 Gy.

The CDR3 totals 17 residues. The germline V gene has CDR1 LNHDA and CDR2 SQIVND (reference sequence). With 3 bases removed from V and 1 base from J, the gap between germline ends came to 18 bases. Whole-study results and caveats: Some patients went on to develop distant metastases. Their Shannon entropy after stereotactic body radiation therapy was lower, and its change from baseline was also lower. There was a fall in unique TCR clone counts after stereotactic body radiation therapy, median roughly 10,000 versus 7,000.

This specimen was PBMCs, taken before or after stereotactic body radiation therapy (not recorded which). The receptor was derived from a donor aged 50 or older with non-small cell lung cancer. V is TRBV19 and J is TRBJ1-2, with D possibly being TRBD1 (5 bases). For the CDR3, the DNA is TGTGCCAGTAGTATTGTGGCGGGGACCGCAAATAACTATGGCTACACCTTC. Its translation: CASSIVAGTANNYGYTF. The full variable domain, its missing parts supplied by reference TRBV19 and TRBJ1-2, is DGGITQSPKYLFRKEGQNVTLSCEQNLNHDAMYWYRQDPGQGLRLIYYSQIVNDFQKGDIAEGYSVSREKKESFPLTVTSAQKNPTAFYLCASSIVAGTANNYGYTFGSGTRLTVV.